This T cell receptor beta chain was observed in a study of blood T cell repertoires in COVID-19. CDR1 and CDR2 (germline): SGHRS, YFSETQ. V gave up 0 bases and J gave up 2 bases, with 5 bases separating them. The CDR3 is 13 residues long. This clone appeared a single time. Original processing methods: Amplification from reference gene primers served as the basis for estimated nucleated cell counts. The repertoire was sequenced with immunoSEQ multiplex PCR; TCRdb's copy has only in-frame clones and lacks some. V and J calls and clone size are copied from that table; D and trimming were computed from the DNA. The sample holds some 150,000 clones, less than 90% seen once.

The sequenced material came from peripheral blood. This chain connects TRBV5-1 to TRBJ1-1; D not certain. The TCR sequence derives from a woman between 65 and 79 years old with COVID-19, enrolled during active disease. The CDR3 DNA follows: TGCGCCAGCAGCTTGGGGGCCAACACTGAAGCTTTCTTT. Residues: CASSLGANTEAFF.